These 32 T cell receptor beta chains were sequenced from one sample in a study of cytomegalovirus exposure and HLA in healthy donors. Vbeta (60) and Jbeta (13) primers were used in the PCR. TCRdb keeps only in-frame clones here, not all; method: immunoSEQ multiplex PCR. Of around 140,000 clones in the sample, just under 80% were seen once. The sequenced sample consisted of PBMCs. The source is a male donor in good health and CMV-seronegative.

V is TRBV15 and J is TRBJ2-3, with D possibly TRBD1 on 5 matching bases. CDR3 length: 14 residues. Germline V gives CDR1 LNHNV, CDR2 YYDKDF (reference sequence). V lost 6 bases and J lost 2, with 12 bases in between. CDR3 nucleotides: TGTGCCACCAGTTTCCAGGGATTCACAGATACGCAGTATTTT. Its protein product is CATSFQGFTDTQYF.

V usage is TRBV19 and J usage is TRBJ1-5, with D tentatively TRBD1 (5 bases). Per the germline V gene, CDR1 is LNHDA and CDR2 is SQIVND (reference sequence). V lost 7 bases to trimming and J lost 2 bases, with 15 bases between them. The CDR3 totals 15 residues. CDR3 sequence: CASTPAGQGNQPQHF. For the CDR3, the DNA is TGTGCCAGTACCCCGGCAGGGCAGGGCAATCAGCCCCAGCATTTT.

This clone has a handful of counts. In DNA, the CDR3 is TGTGCCTGGAGGTTGTGGGGGGTGAGCACAGATACGCAGTATTTT. Translation: CAWRLWGVSTDTQYF. This sequence joins TRBV30 and TRBJ2-3; tentative D call: TRBD2 (6 bases). This CDR3 contains 15 residues. The ends were cut back, 3 bases at V and 0 bases at J, with 13 bases in the middle. Per the germline V gene, CDR1 is GTSNPN and CDR2 is SVGIG (reference sequence).

V is TRBV27 and J is TRBJ1-2, with 12 bases aligning to TRBD1. The CDR3 is made up of 16 amino acids. Germline V gene lookup returns CDR1 MNHEY and CDR2 SMNVEV (reference sequence). Trimming at V came to 3 bases and at J to 4 bases, leaving 6 bases not matched to a gene. The CDR3 protein is CASSFWDRGQGYGYTF. Written as DNA, the CDR3 is TGTGCCAGCAGTTTCTGGGACAGGGGGCAAGGCTATGGCTACACCTTC.

The chain carries TRBV19 and TRBJ1-1, with 8 positions matching TRBD1. Trimming cost V 7 bases and J 0 bases; bases outside gene matches: 4. The germline gives CDR1 LNHDA, CDR2 SQIVND (reference sequence). The CDR3 runs to 14 residues. CDR3 loop: CASNPTGVNTEAFF. The CDR3 nucleotides read TGTGCCAGTAACCCGACAGGGGTGAACACTGAAGCTTTCTTT. The whole variable domain, remainder taken from reference TRBV19 and TRBJ1-1, is DGGITQSPKYLFRKEGQNVTLSCEQNLNHDAMYWYRQDPGQGLRLIYYSQIVNDFQKGDIAEGYSVSREKKESFPLTVTSAQKNPTAFYLCASNPTGVNTEAFFGQGTRLTVV.

A few counts support this clone. The J gene is TRBJ2-7, the V gene TRBV19, with D perhaps TRBD1 (6 bases). This CDR3 has 13 residues. Trimming cost V 5 bases and J 4 bases, with 12 bases left between them. Per the germline V gene, CDR1 is LNHDA and CDR2 is SQIVND (reference sequence). For the CDR3, the DNA is TGTGCCAGTAGTGCCCGGGACAATTACGAGCAGTACTTC. This translates into CASSARDNYEQYF.

The chain is built from TRBV7-9 and TRBJ2-1; maybe TRBD1 (5 bases). Germline V gene lookup returns CDR1 SEHNR and CDR2 FQNEAQ (reference sequence). Between the trimmed V and J ends, which lost 11 bases and 6 bases, there was a span of 11 bases. This CDR3 region has 11 residues. This chain's CDR3 is CARDTGNEQFF. CDR3 in DNA: TGTGCCCGAGATACAGGCAATGAGCAGTTCTTC.

The chain has TRBV5-1 and TRBJ1-2; D uncertain. Germline loops: CDR1 SGHRS, CDR2 YFSETQ. V gave up 4 bases and J gave up 3 bases, with 7 bases separating them. The CDR3 extends over 12 amino acids. The CDR3 bases are TGCGCCAGCAGCGGCACCCACTATGGCTACACCTTC. Its translation is CASSGTHYGYTF.

The chain links TRBV2 to TRBJ1-1, with D possibly being TRBD1 (5 bases). The germline gives CDR1 SNHLY, CDR2 FYNNEI. Deletions cut 6 bases from V and 1 base from J, with 9 bases between. The CDR3 runs to 13 residues. The CDR3 nucleotides are TGTGCCAGCAGGATCACAGGGAACACTGAAGCTTTCTTT. Its protein product is CASRITGNTEAFF.

This clone was observed a handful of times. CDR3 sequence reads: CASSSRDEQYF. CDR3 DNA: TGCGCCAGCAGCTCTCGGGACGAGCAGTACTTC. V and J are TRBV5-1 and TRBJ2-7; D not resolved. V shed 3 bases and J shed 5 bases, with 6 bases lying between them. From germline, CDR1 is SGHRS and CDR2 YFSETQ. The CDR3 is 11 amino acids.

V is TRBV19 and J is TRBJ2-3; 8 nucleotides line up with TRBD2. CDR1 is LNHDA and CDR2 is SQIVND in the germline V gene (reference sequence). The CDR3 consists of 16 residues. J lost 2 bases, V lost 5 bases, and 9 bases had no gene match. CDR3 coding DNA: TGTGCCAGTAGTTCACTTAGCGGGGCCTCCACAGATACGCAGTATTTT. Translation: CASSSLSGASTDTQYF.

The rearrangement joins TRBV7-2 to TRBJ2-7; 8 bases fit TRBD1. Germline-derived CDR1 and CDR2 are SGHTA and FQGNSA. The J segment lost 5 bases and the V segment lost 5 bases, leaving 8 bases of the junction unmatched. The CDR3 length is 14 residues. The CDR3 nucleotides read TGTGCCAGCAGCACCCGGACAGGGAACCACGAGCAGTACTTC. Protein: CASSTRTGNHEQYF. Combining the CDR3 with reference TRBV7-2 and TRBJ2-7 gives the whole variable domain GAGVSQSPSNKVTEKGKDVELRCDPISGHTALYWYRQSLGQGLEFLIYFQGNSAPDKSGLPSDRFSAERTGGSVSTLTIQRTQQEDSAVYLCASSTRTGNHEQYFGPGTRLTVT.

The chain employs TRBV7-2 and TRBJ1-6, with 7 bases identical to TRBD1. The V gene end was trimmed by 2 bases and the J gene end by 9 bases; junction bases not matched to a gene: 10. The CDR3 is 16 residues long. Germline CDR1 SGHTA, CDR2 FQGNSA. CDR3 in amino acids: CASSLSRDRPFSPLHF. As DNA, the CDR3 is TGTGCCAGCAGCTTATCTCGGGACAGACCATTTTCACCCCTCCACTTT.

The chain has TRBV5-1 and TRBJ1-1; 12 bases agree with TRBD1. CDR3 length equals 17 residues. The germline CDR1 and CDR2 sequences are SGHRS and YFSETQ. V was pared by 4 bases and J by 3 bases, with 10 bases of the junction left unmatched. This CDR3 reads CASSPGQGAFGDTEAFF. As DNA, the CDR3 is TGCGCCAGCAGCCCGGGACAGGGGGCATTTGGAGACACTGAAGCTTTCTTT.

The chain carries TRBV2 and TRBJ2-3, with TRBD2 identical over 8 bases. Losses at the gene ends were 0 bases for V and 6 bases for J; bases not matched to a gene: 8. From germline, CDR1 is SNHLY and CDR2 FYNNEI. The CDR3 runs 16 residues. CDR3 protein: CASSEALGTSFDTQYF. CDR3 DNA sequence: TGTGCCAGCAGTGAAGCGCTTGGGACTAGTTTTGATACGCAGTATTTT.

V gene TRBV30 combines with J gene TRBJ2-3; D may be TRBD1 (5 bases). CDR3 length equals 14 residues. Germline V gives CDR1 GTSNPN, CDR2 SVGIG (reference sequence). The ends were cut back, 0 bases at V and 1 base at J, with 8 bases in the middle. The CDR3 spells CAWSVTGGTDTQYF. The DNA of the CDR3 is TGTGCCTGGAGTGTAACAGGCGGCACAGATACGCAGTATTTT.

The V gene is TRBV30, the J gene TRBJ2-5, with a tentative D call TRBD2 (5 bases). This CDR3 comprises 13 residues. Between the trimmed V and J ends, which lost 4 bases and 4 bases, there was a span of 13 bases. Germline CDR1 reads GTSNPN; CDR2 reads SVGIG (reference sequence). CDR3: CAWTRGLRETQYF. The CDR3 DNA reads as TGTGCCTGGACTCGCGGGTTAAGAGAGACCCAGTACTTC.

The chain combines TRBV19 with TRBJ1-1, with 7 positions matching TRBD1. V lost 6 bases, J lost 0 bases, and 7 bases stayed unmatched. There are 15 residues in the CDR3. The germline gives CDR1 LNHDA, CDR2 SQIVND (reference sequence). Here the CDR3 DNA reads TGTGCCAGTAGGACAGGGTTTCATATGAACACTGAAGCTTTCTTT. Translation gives CASRTGFHMNTEAFF.

This chain uses TRBV7-6 with TRBJ1-3; D ambiguous. The CDR3 length is 12 residues. CDR1 is SGHVS, CDR2 FNYEAQ, per germline. The germline V and J ends were trimmed by 5 bases and 4 bases, with 6 bases remaining between them. As DNA, the CDR3 is TGTGCCAGCAGCCCAGTGGGAAACACCATATATTTT. As protein: CASSPVGNTIYF. Full variable domain (rest looked up from reference TRBV7-6 and TRBJ1-3): GAGVSQSPRYKVTKRGQDVALRCDPISGHVSLYWYRQALGQGPEFLTYFNYEAQQDKSGLPNDRFSAERPEGSISTLTIQRTEQRDSAMYRCASSPVGNTIYFGEGSWLTVV.

The chain joins TRBV19 to TRBJ1-1, with D tentatively TRBD1 (6 bases). The CDR3 has 13 amino acids. Germline CDR1 and CDR2: LNHDA and SQIVND (reference sequence). Trimming took 6 bases from V and 5 from J, leaving 13 bases between them. CDR3 sequence (DNA): TGTGCCAGTAGAACAGGGTTAGGAACTGAAGCTTTCTTT. Protein: CASRTGLGTEAFF.

This chain joins TRBV5-1 and TRBJ1-4; 9 positions agree with TRBD1. Germline CDR1 reads SGHRS; CDR2 reads YFSETQ. V lost 5 bases and J lost 7; bases outside the gene matches: 6. The CDR3 sequence is 14 residues long. The CDR3 DNA reads TGCGCCAGCAGGCTCGGGACAGGGAGTGAAAAACTGTTTTTT. Encoded protein: CASRLGTGSEKLFF.

This clone is a singleton in its sample. In the same sample, other DNA sequences code for this CDR3. The chain is built from TRBV19 and TRBJ2-5, with no clear D. The CDR3 has 12 residues. Deletions cut 2 bases from V and 5 bases from J, with 6 bases between. Germline CDR1 LNHDA, CDR2 SQIVND (reference sequence). CDR3 residues: CASSIIGETQYF. DNA for the CDR3: TGTGCCAGTAGTATAATCGGGGAGACCCAGTACTTC.

V is TRBV6-4 and J is TRBJ2-1, with D maybe TRBD1 (6 bases). Per germline, CDR1 MRHNA and CDR2 SNTAGT. V shed 3 bases and J shed 7 bases, with 10 bases lying between them. The CDR3 contains 13 residues. The CDR3 loop reads CASSESDRNEQFF. CDR3 DNA sequence: TGTGCCAGCAGTGAATCCGACAGGAATGAGCAGTTCTTC.

J is TRBJ2-7 and V is TRBV21-1; the D call of TRBD1 is as the table states it, not checked on the DNA. TRBV21-1 is a pseudogene segment. This CDR3 is 16 amino acids long. The DNA for the CDR3 is TGTGCCAGCACCGTTCAGTATGGACAGGGAAAATACGAGCAGTACTTC. Protein sequence: CASTVQYGQGKYEQYF.

This clone was detected a few times. This rearrangement joins TRBV7-2 to TRBJ1-4; 10 bases fit TRBD1. Trimming took 0 bases from V and 8 from J; bases not matched to a gene: 3. From germline, CDR1 is SGHTA and CDR2 FQGNSA. The CDR3 contains 15 residues. The CDR3 bases are TGTGCCAGCAGCTTAGCCGGGACAGGGGAGGAAAAACTGTTTTTT. It encodes CASSLAGTGEEKLFF.

The chain has TRBV6-6 and TRBJ1-1; D is possibly TRBD1 (6 bases). The CDR3 length is 13 residues. CDR1 is MNHNY and CDR2 is SVGAGI in the germline V gene (reference sequence). V dropped 5 bases and J dropped 4 bases, with 11 bases sitting between them. CDR3 amino acids: CASSGGPGTEAFF. The CDR3 DNA is TGTGCCAGCAGTGGGGGCCCGGGCACTGAAGCTTTCTTT.

This rearrangement joins TRBV6-4 to TRBJ2-2; 10 bases match TRBD1. Germline CDR1 and CDR2: MRHNA and SNTAGT. The CDR3 is 15 amino acids. The junction had 4 bases not matched to a gene; V was cut back by 5 bases and J by 4 bases. Written as DNA, the CDR3 is TGTGCCAGCAGTCCCGGGACAGGGGTCACCGGGGAGCTGTTTTTT. Its translation: CASSPGTGVTGELFF.

The rearrangement uses TRBV7-8 and TRBJ2-5, with 11 bases lining up with TRBD1. V dropped 1 base and J dropped 5; count of bases not matched to a gene: 3. Germline V gene lookup returns CDR1 SGHVS and CDR2 FQNEAQ. This CDR3 region has 15 residues. The chain's CDR3 is CASSLGTGGWETQYF. The CDR3 nucleotides are TGTGCCAGCAGCTTAGGGACAGGGGGCTGGGAGACCCAGTACTTC. The entire variable domain, with the rest obtained from reference TRBV7-8 and TRBJ2-5, is as follows: GAGVSQSPRYKVAKRGQDVALRCDPISGHVSLFWYQQALGQGPEFLTYFQNEAQLDKSGLPSDRFFAERPEGSVSTLKIQRTQQEDSAVYLCASSLGTGGWETQYFGPGTRLLVL.

The genes are TRBV29-1 and TRBJ2-5, with 9 bases fitting TRBD1. CDR1 and CDR2 (germline): SQVTM, ANQGSEA. V gave up 7 bases and J gave up 5 bases; unmatched junction bases: 8. This CDR3 contains 13 residues. The CDR3 loop reads CSAVQGAGETQYF. For the CDR3, the DNA is TGCAGCGCGGTACAGGGGGCCGGGGAGACCCAGTACTTC.

The rearrangement uses TRBV19 and TRBJ2-7; TRBD1 is a possible D gene (7 bases). The germline V and J ends were trimmed by 4 bases and 6 bases, with 19 bases remaining between them. This CDR3 contains 15 residues. Germline CDR1 is LNHDA and CDR2 is SQIVND (reference sequence). CDR3 in amino acids: CASSRSGTAEGEQYF. The CDR3 DNA sequence: TGTGCCAGTAGTAGATCCGGGACAGCGGAGGGCGAGCAGTACTTC.

The chain links TRBV5-1 to TRBJ1-2, with D possibly being TRBD1 (6 bases). Deletions cut 0 bases from V and 4 bases from J, with 10 bases between. CDR3 length: 14 residues. The germline V gene has CDR1 SGHRS and CDR2 YFSETQ. CDR3 in DNA: TGCGCCAGCAGCTTGGACTTAGGGGGCTATGGCTACACCTTC. Encoded protein: CASSLDLGGYGYTF.

A note on this clone: The junction shows a germline mismatch at one end, possibly a read error. The gene calls are TRBV7-9 and TRBJ2-7; D is possibly TRBD2 (7 bases). CDR1 is SEHNR and CDR2 is FQNEAQ in the germline V gene (reference sequence). This CDR3 is built from 16 residues. Here the CDR3 DNA reads TGTTCCAGCAGTTCGCCTCTGAAGGGGGGGGTTTACGAGCAGTACTTC. It specifies CSSSSPLKGGVYEQYF.